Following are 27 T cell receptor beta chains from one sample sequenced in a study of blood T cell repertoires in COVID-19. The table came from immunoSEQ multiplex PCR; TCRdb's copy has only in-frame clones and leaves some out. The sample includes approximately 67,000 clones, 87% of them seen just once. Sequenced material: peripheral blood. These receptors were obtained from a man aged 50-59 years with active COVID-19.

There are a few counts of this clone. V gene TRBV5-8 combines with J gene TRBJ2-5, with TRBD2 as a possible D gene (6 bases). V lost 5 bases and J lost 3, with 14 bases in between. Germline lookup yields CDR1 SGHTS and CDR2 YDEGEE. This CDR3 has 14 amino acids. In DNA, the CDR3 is TGTGCCAGCAGGGTGGCGTCGGGGGAAGAGACCCAGTACTTC. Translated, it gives CASRVASGEETQYF. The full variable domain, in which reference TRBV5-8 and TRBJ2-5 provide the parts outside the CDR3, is EAGVTQSPTHLIKTRGQQATLRCSPISGHTSVYWYQQALGLGLQFLLWYDEGEERNRGNFPPRFSGRQFPNYSSELNVNALELEDSALYLCASRVASGEETQYFGPGTRLLVL.

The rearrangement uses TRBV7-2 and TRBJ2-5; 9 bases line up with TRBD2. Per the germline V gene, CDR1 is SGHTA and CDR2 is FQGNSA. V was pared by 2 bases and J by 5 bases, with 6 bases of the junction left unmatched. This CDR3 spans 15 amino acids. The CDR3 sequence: CASSLMGAGGETQYF. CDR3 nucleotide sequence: TGTGCCAGCAGCTTAATGGGAGCGGGAGGTGAGACCCAGTACTTC.

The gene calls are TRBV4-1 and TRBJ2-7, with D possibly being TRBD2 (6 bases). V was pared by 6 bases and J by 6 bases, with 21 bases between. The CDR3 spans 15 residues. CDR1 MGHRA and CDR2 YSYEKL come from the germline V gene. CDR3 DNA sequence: TGCGCCAGCAGTCCACTACTCGGAGGGATGGGCGAGCAGTACTTC. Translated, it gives CASSPLLGGMGEQYF.

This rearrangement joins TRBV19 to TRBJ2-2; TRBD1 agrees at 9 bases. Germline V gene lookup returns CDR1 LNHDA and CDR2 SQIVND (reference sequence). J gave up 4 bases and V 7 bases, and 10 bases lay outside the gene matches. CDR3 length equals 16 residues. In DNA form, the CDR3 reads TGTGCCAGTACCTCATTGGACAGGGGATTCACCGGGGAGCTGTTTTTT. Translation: CASTSLDRGFTGELFF.

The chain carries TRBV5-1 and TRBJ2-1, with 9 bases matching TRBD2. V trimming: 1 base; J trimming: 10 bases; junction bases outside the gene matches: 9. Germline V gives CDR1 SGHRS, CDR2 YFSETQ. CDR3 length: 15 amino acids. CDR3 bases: TGCGCCAGCAGCTTGAATAGCGGGGGCTCTCTAGAGCAGTTCTTC. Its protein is CASSLNSGGSLEQFF. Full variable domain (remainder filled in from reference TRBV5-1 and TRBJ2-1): KAGVTQTPRYLIKTRGQQVTLSCSPISGHRSVSWYQQTPGQGLQFLFEYFSETQRNKGNFPGRFSGRQFSNSRSEMNVSTLELGDSALYLCASSLNSGGSLEQFFGPGTRLTVL.

The CDR3 DNA sequence: TGTGCCAGCAGCCCCACTTTCGGCAATGAGCAGTTCTTC. The encoded protein is CASSPTFGNEQFF. The genes are TRBV3-1 (or the pseudogene TRBV3-2) and TRBJ2-1; D is ambiguous. CDR1 and CDR2 (germline): LGHDT, YNNKEL (reference sequence). Trimming removed 4 bases from V and 6 bases from J, with 10 bases in between. This CDR3 comprises 13 residues.

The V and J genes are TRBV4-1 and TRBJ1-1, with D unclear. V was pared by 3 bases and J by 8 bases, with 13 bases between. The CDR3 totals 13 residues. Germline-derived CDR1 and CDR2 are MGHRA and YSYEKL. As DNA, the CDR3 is TGCGCCAGCAGCCATAACTTCGTAGTGGAAGCTTTCTTT. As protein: CASSHNFVVEAFF.

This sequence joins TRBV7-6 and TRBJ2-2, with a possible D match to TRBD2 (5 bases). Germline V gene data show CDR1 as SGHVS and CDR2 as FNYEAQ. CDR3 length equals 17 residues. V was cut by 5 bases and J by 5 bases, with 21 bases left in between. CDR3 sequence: CASSLLQTGTRTGELFF. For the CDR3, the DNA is TGTGCCAGCAGCCTCCTTCAAACGGGAACGCGAACCGGGGAGCTGTTTTTT.

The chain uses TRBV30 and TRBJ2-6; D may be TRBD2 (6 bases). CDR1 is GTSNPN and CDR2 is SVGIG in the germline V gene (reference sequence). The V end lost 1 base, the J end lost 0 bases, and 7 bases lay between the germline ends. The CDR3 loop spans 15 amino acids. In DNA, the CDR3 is TGTGCCTGGAGTGCGGACTACTCTGGGGCCAACGTCCTGACTTTC. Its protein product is CAWSADYSGANVLTF.

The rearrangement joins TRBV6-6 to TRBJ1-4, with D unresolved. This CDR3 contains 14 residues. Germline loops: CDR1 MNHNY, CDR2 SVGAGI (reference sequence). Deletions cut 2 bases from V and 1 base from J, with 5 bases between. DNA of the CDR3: TGTGCCAGCAGTTACCGGGGAACTAATGAAAAACTGTTTTTT. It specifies CASSYRGTNEKLFF.

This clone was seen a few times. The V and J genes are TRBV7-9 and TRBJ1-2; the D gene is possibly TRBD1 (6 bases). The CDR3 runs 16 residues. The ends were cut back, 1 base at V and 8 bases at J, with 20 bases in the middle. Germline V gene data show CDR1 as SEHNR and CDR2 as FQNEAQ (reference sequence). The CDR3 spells CASSLEEGGGPRGYTF. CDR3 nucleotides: TGTGCCAGCAGCTTAGAGGAGGGGGGGGGTCCCCGCGGCTACACCTTC.

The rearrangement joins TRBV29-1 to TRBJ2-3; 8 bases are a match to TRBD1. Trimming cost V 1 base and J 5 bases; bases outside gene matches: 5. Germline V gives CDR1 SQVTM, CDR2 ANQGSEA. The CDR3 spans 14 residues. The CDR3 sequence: CSVEGGRGRDTQYF. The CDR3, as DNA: TGCAGCGTTGAAGGGGGCAGGGGGCGAGATACGCAGTATTTT.

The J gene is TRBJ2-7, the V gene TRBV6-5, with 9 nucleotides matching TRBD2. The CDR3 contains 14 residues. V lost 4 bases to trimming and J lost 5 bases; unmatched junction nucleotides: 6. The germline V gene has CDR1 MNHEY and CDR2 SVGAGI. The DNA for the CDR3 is TGTGCCAGCAGTTTACAGGGACTAGCCAACGAGCAGTACTTC. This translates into CASSLQGLANEQYF.

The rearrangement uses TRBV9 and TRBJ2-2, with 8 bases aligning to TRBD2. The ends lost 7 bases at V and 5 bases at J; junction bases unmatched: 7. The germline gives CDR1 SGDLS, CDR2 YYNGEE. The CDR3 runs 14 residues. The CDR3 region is CASRQAGVTGELFF. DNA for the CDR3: TGTGCCAGCCGACAAGCGGGAGTAACCGGGGAGCTGTTTTTT.

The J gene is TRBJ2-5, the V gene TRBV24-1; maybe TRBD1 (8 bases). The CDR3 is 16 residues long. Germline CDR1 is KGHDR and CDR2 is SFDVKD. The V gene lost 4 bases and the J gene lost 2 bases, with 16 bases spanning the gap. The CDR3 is CATSDGGTGEQETQYF. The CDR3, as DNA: TGTGCCACCAGTGACGGGGGGACAGGAGAACAAGAGACCCAGTACTTC.

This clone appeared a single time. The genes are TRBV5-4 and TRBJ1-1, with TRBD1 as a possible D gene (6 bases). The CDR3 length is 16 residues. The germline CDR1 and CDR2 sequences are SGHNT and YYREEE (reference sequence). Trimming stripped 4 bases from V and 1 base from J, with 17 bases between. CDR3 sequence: CASSPRGGGGNTEAFF. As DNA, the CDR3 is TGTGCCAGCAGCCCTAGGGGGGGCGGTGGGAACACTGAAGCTTTCTTT.

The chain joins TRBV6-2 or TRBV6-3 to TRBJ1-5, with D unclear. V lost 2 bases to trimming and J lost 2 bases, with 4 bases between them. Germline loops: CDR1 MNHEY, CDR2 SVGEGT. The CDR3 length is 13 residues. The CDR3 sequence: CASSYVGNQPQHF. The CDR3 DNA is TGTGCCAGCAGTTACGTCGGCAATCAGCCCCAGCATTTT.

Written as DNA, the CDR3 is TGTGCCAGCAGCCTCCGGGACAGGGGGCCTTACGAGCAGTACTTC. It encodes CASSLRDRGPYEQYF. J is TRBJ2-7 and V is TRBV7-8, with TRBD1 matching 12 bases. Germline V CDR1 and CDR2: SGHVS, FQNEAQ. This CDR3 has 15 residues. Trimming at V came to 5 bases and at J to 4 bases, leaving 6 bases not matched to a gene. The full variable domain, with the rest looked up from reference TRBV7-8 and TRBJ2-7, is GAGVSQSPRYKVAKRGQDVALRCDPISGHVSLFWYQQALGQGPEFLTYFQNEAQLDKSGLPSDRFFAERPEGSVSTLKIQRTQQEDSAVYLCASSLRDRGPYEQYFGPGTRLTVT.

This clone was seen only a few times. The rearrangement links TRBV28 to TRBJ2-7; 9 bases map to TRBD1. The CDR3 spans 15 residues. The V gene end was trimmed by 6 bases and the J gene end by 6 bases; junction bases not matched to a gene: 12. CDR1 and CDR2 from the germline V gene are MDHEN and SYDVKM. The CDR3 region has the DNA TGTGCCAGCAGGCAGCGGGGACAGGGTGTGTTCGAGCAGTACTTC. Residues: CASRQRGQGVFEQYF.

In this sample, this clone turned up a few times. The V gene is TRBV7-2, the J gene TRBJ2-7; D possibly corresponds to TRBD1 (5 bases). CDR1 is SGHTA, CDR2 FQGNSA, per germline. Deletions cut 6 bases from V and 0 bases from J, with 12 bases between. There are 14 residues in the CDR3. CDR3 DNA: TGTGCCAGCAGACGGACACTCAGCTCCTACGAGCAGTACTTC. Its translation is CASRRTLSSYEQYF. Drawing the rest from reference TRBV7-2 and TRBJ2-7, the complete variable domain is GAGVSQSPSNKVTEKGKDVELRCDPISGHTALYWYRQSLGQGLEFLIYFQGNSAPDKSGLPSDRFSAERTGGSVSTLTIQRTQQEDSAVYLCASRRTLSSYEQYFGPGTRLTVT.

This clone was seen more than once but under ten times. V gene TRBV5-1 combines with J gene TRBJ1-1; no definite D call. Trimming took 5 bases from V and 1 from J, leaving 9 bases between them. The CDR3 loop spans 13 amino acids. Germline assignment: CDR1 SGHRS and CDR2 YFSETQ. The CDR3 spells CASRLTENTEAFF. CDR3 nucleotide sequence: TGCGCCAGCAGACTTACAGAGAACACTGAAGCTTTCTTT. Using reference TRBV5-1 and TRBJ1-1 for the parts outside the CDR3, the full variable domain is KAGVTQTPRYLIKTRGQQVTLSCSPISGHRSVSWYQQTPGQGLQFLFEYFSETQRNKGNFPGRFSGRQFSNSRSEMNVSTLELGDSALYLCASRLTENTEAFFGQGTRLTVV.

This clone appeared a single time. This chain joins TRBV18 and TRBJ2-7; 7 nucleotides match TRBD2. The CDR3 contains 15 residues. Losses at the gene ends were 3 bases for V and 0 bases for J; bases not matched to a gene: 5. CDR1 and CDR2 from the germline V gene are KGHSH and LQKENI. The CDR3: CASSPTAGVSYEQYF. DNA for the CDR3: TGTGCCAGCTCACCTACCGCGGGAGTCTCCTACGAGCAGTACTTC.

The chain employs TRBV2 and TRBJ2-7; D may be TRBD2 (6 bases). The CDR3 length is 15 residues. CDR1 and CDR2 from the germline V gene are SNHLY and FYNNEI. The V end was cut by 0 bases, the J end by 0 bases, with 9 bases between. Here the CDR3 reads CASSEAHGSSYEQYF. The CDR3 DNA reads TGTGCCAGCAGTGAAGCCCACGGGAGCTCCTACGAGCAGTACTTC.

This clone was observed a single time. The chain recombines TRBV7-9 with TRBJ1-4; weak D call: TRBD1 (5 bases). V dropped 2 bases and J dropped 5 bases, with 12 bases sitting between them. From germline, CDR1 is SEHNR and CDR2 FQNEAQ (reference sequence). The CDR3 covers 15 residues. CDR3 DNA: TGTGCCAGCAGCTTACTCTGGGGGGGAAATGAAAAACTGTTTTTT. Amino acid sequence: CASSLLWGGNEKLFF.

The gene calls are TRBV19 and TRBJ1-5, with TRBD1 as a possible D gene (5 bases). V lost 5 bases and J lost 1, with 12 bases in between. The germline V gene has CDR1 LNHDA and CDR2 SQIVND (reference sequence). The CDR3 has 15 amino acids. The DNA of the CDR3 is TGTGCCAGTAGTCGGGGGGGGTTGAGCAATCAGCCCCAGCATTTT. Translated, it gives CASSRGGLSNQPQHF.

CDR3: CASTTSGRAYEQYF. The CDR3 DNA reads as TGTGCCAGCACGACTAGCGGGAGGGCGTACGAGCAGTACTTC. This rearrangement joins TRBV7-9 to TRBJ2-7; TRBD2 matches 14 bases. The junction had 3 bases not matched to a gene; V was cut back by 7 bases and J by 4 bases. The CDR3 sequence is 14 residues long. Per germline, CDR1 SEHNR and CDR2 FQNEAQ (reference sequence).

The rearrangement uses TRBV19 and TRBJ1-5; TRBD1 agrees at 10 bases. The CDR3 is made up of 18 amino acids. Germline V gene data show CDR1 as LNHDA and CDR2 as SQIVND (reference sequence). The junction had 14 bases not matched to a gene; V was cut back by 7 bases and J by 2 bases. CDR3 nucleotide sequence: TGTGCCAGTAAATTTGGACAGGGGGATGGAAGGGGCAATCAGCCCCAGCATTTT. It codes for CASKFGQGDGRGNQPQHF.